The clone carrying this T cell receptor beta chain turned up a few times. This sample is drawn from a study of cytomegalovirus exposure and HLA in healthy donors. CDR1 SGHTA and CDR2 FQGTGA come from the germline V gene. V lost 3 bases and J lost 1, with 6 bases in between. The CDR3 is 13 amino acids. The repertoire was sequenced with immunoSEQ multiplex PCR; TCRdb's copy has only in-frame clones and lacks some. Seen here are around 140,000 clones, approximately 86% observed once, and the top ten hold approximately 8.7%. The receptor was isolated from a man younger than 35 in good health and CMV-seropositive. Sequencing was done on a sample of PBMCs. The rearrangement joins TRBV7-3 to TRBJ1-1; D remains unclear. CDR3 residues: CASSLRQNTEAFF. The DNA for the CDR3 is TGTGCCAGCAGCTTGAGACAGAACACTGAAGCTTTCTTT.